These 25 T cell receptor beta chains came from one sample sequenced in a study of OX40 agonist ivuxolimab in advanced cancers. Profiled with immunoSEQ multiplex PCR; TCRdb holds only in-frame clones, not every one. The sample shows some 66,000 clones, roughly 87% of them seen only once. Here the sequenced sample was CD4+ or CD8+ T cells sorted from blood, taken in a trial of the OX40 agonist ivuxolimab. All receptors come from an adult with an advanced solid tumor such as melanoma, head and neck, liver or kidney cancer.

This chain uses TRBV4-1 with TRBJ2-7; perhaps D is TRBD1 or TRBD2 (5 bases each). V was cut by 0 bases and J by 3 bases, with 12 bases left in between. Germline CDR1 and CDR2: MGHRA and YSYEKL. This CDR3 has 15 residues. This chain's CDR3 is CASSQEIGGNYEQYF. The CDR3, as DNA: TGCGCCAGCAGCCAAGAGATTGGGGGAAACTACGAGCAGTACTTC.

Only one count was recorded for this clone. The rearrangement joins TRBV6-1 to TRBJ1-1; 7 nucleotides agree with TRBD1. The CDR3 length is 15 residues. From germline, CDR1 is MNHNS and CDR2 SASEGT. After removal of 2 bases from V and 4 bases from J, the junction contained 7 bases not matched to a gene. CDR3 DNA: TGTGCCAGCAGTGAACAGGGGGGTAGGGGCACTGAAGCTTTCTTT. This sequence encodes CASSEQGGRGTEAFF.

V usage is TRBV5-8 and J usage is TRBJ1-1; D is uncertain. Germline V gives CDR1 SGHTS, CDR2 YDEGEE. Trimming took 4 bases from V and 0 from J, leaving 10 bases between them. The CDR3 is 14 amino acids. CDR3 nucleotides: TGTGCCAGCAGCCCCGGACGGATGAACACTGAAGCTTTCTTT. Its protein product is CASSPGRMNTEAFF. Full variable domain (remainder filled in from reference TRBV5-8 and TRBJ1-1): EAGVTQSPTHLIKTRGQQATLRCSPISGHTSVYWYQQALGLGLQFLLWYDEGEERNRGNFPPRFSGRQFPNYSSELNVNALELEDSALYLCASSPGRMNTEAFFGQGTRLTVV.

The V and J genes are TRBV2 and TRBJ2-3; D assignment may be TRBD1 or TRBD2 (5 bases each). The CDR3 has 14 amino acids. Germline V gene data show CDR1 as SNHLY and CDR2 as FYNNEI. The V end was cut by 7 bases, the J end by 0 bases, with 11 bases between. CDR3 bases: TGTGCCAGCACGCAACGGGGCAGCACAGATACGCAGTATTTT. It translates to CASTQRGSTDTQYF.

The chain combines TRBV5-1 with TRBJ2-5, with TRBD1 matching 12 bases. Germline V lookup: CDR1 SGHRS, CDR2 YFSETQ. The trim removed 4 bases at V and 6 bases at J, leaving 7 bases unmatched. CDR3 length equals 15 residues. CDR3 DNA: TGCGCCAGCAGCCCCGGGACAGGGGGCAGTAAGACCCAGTACTTC. Protein sequence: CASSPGTGGSKTQYF.

This chain uses TRBV4-2 with TRBJ1-2; D gene uncertain. The germline V and J ends were trimmed by 0 bases and 8 bases, with 19 bases remaining between them. The germline V gene has CDR1 LGHNA and CDR2 YNFKEQ. CDR3 size: 16 residues. CDR3 sequence reads: CASSQERPGGPSGYTF. The CDR3 DNA reads as TGTGCCAGCAGCCAAGAGCGCCCAGGAGGCCCCTCAGGCTACACCTTC.

V and J are TRBV4-3 and TRBJ1-2; weak D call: TRBD1 (5 bases). Germline V lookup: CDR1 LGHNA, CDR2 YSLEER. V was pared by 0 bases and J by 7 bases, with 15 bases between. The CDR3 runs 15 residues. In DNA form, the CDR3 reads TGCGCCAGCAGCCAAGATGCAGGGAAGCCGTCTGGCTACACCTTC. It is translated as CASSQDAGKPSGYTF.

The sample holds a few counts of this clone. The chain couples TRBV2 to TRBJ1-4, with TRBD1 as a possible D gene (5 bases). The CDR3 has 15 amino acids. Germline V lookup: CDR1 SNHLY, CDR2 FYNNEI. Trimming pared 5 bases from V and 4 bases from J, leaving 14 bases between. The CDR3 is CASSTGGTRNEKLFF. In nucleotides, the CDR3 is TGTGCCAGCAGTACAGGCGGGACTCGTAATGAAAAACTGTTTTTT.

J is TRBJ1-2 and V is TRBV4-3; possible D gene TRBD1, 5 bases. The V end was cut by 0 bases, the J end by 3 bases, with 11 bases between. Germline loops: CDR1 LGHNA, CDR2 YSLEER. The CDR3 runs 15 residues. Here the CDR3 reads CASSQDIRAYYGYTF. DNA of the CDR3: TGCGCCAGCAGCCAAGATATCAGGGCGTACTATGGCTACACCTTC.

This chain joins TRBV4-3 and TRBJ1-1; D uncertain. CDR1 and CDR2 from the germline V gene are LGHNA and YSLEER. CDR3 size: 19 residues. V was cut by 0 bases and J by 3 bases, with 23 bases left in between. The CDR3 DNA sequence: TGCGCCAGCAGCCAAGAATGGTACGGGTTGGCGTCTTGGGACACTGAAGCTTTCTTT. Translation: CASSQEWYGLASWDTEAFF.

J is TRBJ1-1 and V is TRBV5-8; TRBD1 might be the D (6 bases). CDR1 is SGHTS, CDR2 YDEGEE, per germline. Trimming stripped 2 bases from V and 8 bases from J, with 13 bases between. The CDR3 is made up of 13 amino acids. Written as DNA, the CDR3 is TGTGCCAGCAGCTTTAACAGGGCAACGGAAGCTTTCTTT. The encoded protein is CASSFNRATEAFF.

The chain employs TRBV28 and TRBJ1-3; a possible D gene is TRBD1 (5 bases). Germline V gives CDR1 MDHEN, CDR2 SYDVKM. This CDR3 comprises 13 residues. V was cut by 11 bases and J by 2 bases, with 13 bases left in between. This chain's CDR3 is CAVKQDAGNTIYF. CDR3 DNA: TGTGCCGTCAAACAGGATGCTGGAAACACCATATATTTT.

This chain links TRBV7-6 with TRBJ2-1; 10 nucleotides match TRBD2. Losses at the gene ends were 5 bases for V and 2 bases for J; bases not matched to a gene: 3. The CDR3 has 15 residues. Germline assignment: CDR1 SGHVS and CDR2 FNYEAQ. CDR3 sequence (DNA): TGTGCCAGCAGCCTGAGCGGGGGGGCCTACAATGAGCAGTTCTTC. This translates into CASSLSGGAYNEQFF. The variable domain in full, completed from reference TRBV7-6 and TRBJ2-1, reads GAGVSQSPRYKVTKRGQDVALRCDPISGHVSLYWYRQALGQGPEFLTYFNYEAQQDKSGLPNDRFSAERPEGSISTLTIQRTEQRDSAMYRCASSLSGGAYNEQFFGPGTRLTVL.

This sequence joins TRBV10-2 and TRBJ1-2; D not certain. The V end lost 7 bases, the J end lost 2 bases, and 8 bases lay between the germline ends. The CDR3 is 12 amino acids. In germline, CDR1 is WSHSY, CDR2 SAAADI. The CDR3 is CASMLPNYGYTF. CDR3 DNA sequence: TGCGCCAGCATGCTCCCCAACTATGGCTACACCTTC.

The chain uses TRBV7-2 and TRBJ2-6; D is uncertain. Trimming pared 1 base from V and 2 bases from J, leaving 3 bases between. The CDR3 has 14 residues. Germline CDR1 SGHTA, CDR2 FQGNSA. CDR3 DNA sequence: TGTGCCAGCAGCTTAGTCCCTGGGGCCAACGTCCTGACTTTC. This translates into CASSLVPGANVLTF. The full variable domain, with the rest looked up from reference TRBV7-2 and TRBJ2-6, is GAGVSQSPSNKVTEKGKDVELRCDPISGHTALYWYRQSLGQGLEFLIYFQGNSAPDKSGLPSDRFSAERTGGSVSTLTIQRTQQEDSAVYLCASSLVPGANVLTFGAGSRLTVL.

The chain links TRBV2 to TRBJ2-1, with 8 bases matching TRBD1. Germline loops: CDR1 SNHLY, CDR2 FYNNEI. Trimming removed 3 bases from V and 2 bases from J; junction bases left unmatched: 3. This CDR3 region has 15 residues. The CDR3: CASSDSGGTYNEQFF. The CDR3 DNA follows: TGTGCCAGCAGTGACTCAGGGGGCACCTACAATGAGCAGTTCTTC. Complete variable domain (other parts from reference TRBV2 and TRBJ2-1): EPEVTQTPSHQVTQMGQEVILRCVPISNHLYFYWYRQILGQKVEFLVSFYNNEISEKSEIFDDQFSVERPDGSNFTLKIRSTKLEDSAMYFCASSDSGGTYNEQFFGPGTRLTVL.

This clone was picked up a small number of times. The V call is TRBV5-1, the J call TRBJ2-3; 14 nucleotides agree with TRBD2. V gave up 4 bases and J gave up 1 base; unmatched junction bases: 8. From germline, CDR1 is SGHRS and CDR2 YFSETQ. This CDR3 is 18 amino acids long. Written as DNA, the CDR3 is TGCGCCAGCAGCCCGGCGGGACTAGCGGGGGCCCGCACAGATACGCAGTATTTT. Translated: CASSPAGLAGARTDTQYF.

This clone showed up just a few times. The genes are TRBV7-9 and TRBJ1-4, with 8 bases lining up with TRBD1. This CDR3 has 14 amino acids. Germline lookup yields CDR1 SEHNR and CDR2 FQNEAQ (reference sequence). V lost 2 bases to trimming and J lost 7 bases; unmatched junction nucleotides: 3. CDR3 DNA sequence: TGTGCCAGCAGCTTACGACAGGGGAGTGAAAAACTGTTTTTT. Encoded protein: CASSLRQGSEKLFF. Supplemented by reference TRBV7-9 and TRBJ1-4, the full variable domain reads DTGVSQNPRHKITKRGQNVTFRCDPISEHNRLYWYRQTLGQGPEFLTYFQNEAQLEKSRLLSDRFSAERPKGSFSTLEIQRTEQGDSAMYLCASSLRQGSEKLFFGSGTQLSVL.

The chain recombines TRBV21-1 with TRBJ1-2; the table's TRBD1 call for D was not verified on the DNA. TRBV21-1 is a listed pseudogene. This CDR3 region has 15 residues. The CDR3 loop is CASNPTGKANYGYTF. DNA of the CDR3: TGTGCCAGCAACCCAACAGGGAAAGCTAACTATGGCTACACCTTC.

V gene TRBV19 combines with J gene TRBJ2-7; 7 bases align to TRBD1. Trimming at V came to 5 bases and at J to 4 bases, leaving 5 bases not matched to a gene. CDR1 is LNHDA and CDR2 is SQIVND in the germline V gene (reference sequence). This CDR3 is built from 13 residues. The CDR3 bases are TGTGCCAGTAGTGAAGGGGGCGCTTACGAGCAGTACTTC. This codes for CASSEGGAYEQYF.

V usage is TRBV6-6 and J usage is TRBJ2-7; TRBD2 aligns across 10 bases. Per the germline V gene, CDR1 is MNHNY and CDR2 is SVGAGI (reference sequence). The CDR3 contains 13 residues. V trimming: 7 bases; J trimming: 3 bases; junction bases outside the gene matches: 3. CDR3 DNA sequence: TGTGCCAGCACAGCGGGGGGGAGCTACGAGCAGTACTTC. Amino acids: CASTAGGSYEQYF.

The genes are TRBV5-1 and TRBJ2-4; a weak D match, TRBD2 (5 bases). V was clipped by 0 bases and J by 9 bases, with 10 bases between them. CDR3 length: 13 amino acids. Germline assignment: CDR1 SGHRS and CDR2 YFSETQ. CDR3 coding DNA: TGCGCCAGCAGCTTGGAACCACGGGGCATTCAGTACTTC. Translation gives CASSLEPRGIQYF.

J is TRBJ1-2 and V is TRBV9; D call uncertain. Trimming shortened V by 0 bases and J by 7 bases, and 10 bases separated the two germline ends. The CDR3 sequence is 13 residues long. Germline loops: CDR1 SGDLS, CDR2 YYNGEE. CDR3: CASSVDWGGGYTF. The CDR3 coding sequence is TGTGCCAGCAGCGTAGACTGGGGAGGTGGCTACACCTTC.

The V call is TRBV28, the J call TRBJ2-3; TRBD2 agrees at 9 bases. J gave up 2 bases and V 3 bases, and 6 bases lay outside the gene matches. CDR3 size: 16 residues. The germline gives CDR1 MDHEN, CDR2 SYDVKM. CDR3: CASSLRGGGPTDTQYF. DNA for the CDR3: TGTGCCAGCAGTTTGCGGGGGGGAGGGCCCACAGATACGCAGTATTTT. Looking up the rest from reference TRBV28 and TRBJ2-3 gives the full variable domain: DVKVTQSSRYLVKRTGEKVFLECVQDMDHENMFWYRQDPGLGLRLIYFSYDVKMKEKGDIPEGYSVSREKKERFSLILESASTNQTSMYLCASSLRGGGPTDTQYFGPGTRLTVL.

This clone turned up a few times. The chain employs TRBV6-1 and TRBJ1-5; unclear D gene. The CDR3 has 14 residues. Germline V gene sequence: CDR1 MNHNS, CDR2 SASEGT. The V gene lost 7 bases and the J gene lost 2 bases, with 12 bases spanning the gap. CDR3: CASIEAQGNQPQHF. Here the CDR3 DNA reads TGTGCCAGCATCGAGGCGCAGGGCAATCAGCCCCAGCATTTT.